The 29 T cell receptor beta chains reported below all come from one sample, sequenced in a study of metastatic and nonmetastatic thyroid tumors. Via MiXCR, TCRdb re-called the PCR reads. The table has about 5,600 clones, around 30% seen once. The entire patient cohort was treatment-naive prior to thyroid surgery. Sample: adjacent normal tissue. These receptors all stem from a female donor with papillary thyroid cancer or a benign thyroid nodule (not recorded which). Some clones in this sample may be carry-over from other donors' samples.

The rearrangement joins TRBV7-2 to TRBJ2-1, with 10 bases matching TRBD2. J was trimmed by 5 bases and V by 6 bases; bases with no gene match: 7. The CDR3 has 15 residues. Germline V gives CDR1 SGHTA, CDR2 FQGNSA. The chain's CDR3 is CASRSAGGPDNEQFF. The CDR3 bases are TGTGCCAGCAGGTCAGCGGGAGGGCCGGACAATGAGCAGTTCTTC.

This clone showed up just a few times. The chain has TRBV6-1 and TRBJ1-1; TRBD1 agrees at 8 bases. The germline gives CDR1 MNHNS, CDR2 SASEGT. With V trimmed by 6 bases and J by 1 base, 10 bases remained unmatched. This CDR3 has 16 residues. The CDR3 nucleotides read TGTGCCAGCAGCCACCACGGACAGGGAGGGAACACTGAAGCTTTCTTT. Protein sequence: CASSHHGQGGNTEAFF.

The J gene is TRBJ2-2, the V gene TRBV25-1; no definite D call. With 3 bases removed from V and 5 bases from J, the gap between germline ends came to 10 bases. Germline V gene data show CDR1 as MGHDK and CDR2 as SYGVNS. This CDR3 is 14 amino acids long. CDR3 DNA sequence: TGTGCCAGCAGTGACAGTGGTTGGACCGGGGAGCTGTTTTTT. Translating gives CASSDSGWTGELFF.

This rearrangement joins TRBV6-5 to TRBJ2-7, with TRBD2 matching 12 bases. Germline V lookup: CDR1 MNHEY, CDR2 SVGAGI. The trim removed 4 bases at V and 0 bases at J, leaving 1 base unmatched. The CDR3 consists of 15 residues. CDR3 DNA sequence: TGTGCCAGCAGTTTGACTAGCGGGAGCTCCTACGAGCAGTACTTC. Protein product: CASSLTSGSSYEQYF.

This clone is medium-sized (0.01 to 0.1%) within its sample. The rearrangement uses TRBV15 and TRBJ2-2, with 11 nucleotides matching TRBD2. After removal of 5 bases from V and 1 base from J, the junction contained 9 bases not matched to a gene. CDR3 length: 18 amino acids. CDR1 LNHNV and CDR2 YYDKDF come from the germline V gene (reference sequence). The CDR3 loop reads CATSVPTSGTKNTGELFF. The CDR3 DNA reads TGTGCCACCAGCGTACCGACTAGCGGGACTAAGAACACCGGGGAGCTGTTTTTT. The whole variable domain, filled in from reference TRBV15 and TRBJ2-2, reads DAMVIQNPRYQVTQFGKPVTLSCSQTLNHNVMYWYQQKSSQAPKLLFHYYDKDFNNEADTPDNFQSRRPNTSFCFLDIRSPGLGDTAMYLCATSVPTSGTKNTGELFFGEGSRLTVL.

V is TRBV7-2 and J is TRBJ2-7, with 9 bases lining up with TRBD2. From germline, CDR1 is SGHTA and CDR2 FQGNSA. The V segment lost 0 bases and the J segment 0 bases; nucleotides outside the gene matches: 9. The CDR3 covers 18 residues. CDR3: CASSLAASSGVSSYEQYF. The CDR3, as DNA: TGTGCCAGCAGCTTAGCAGCGTCTAGCGGGGTTAGCTCCTACGAGCAGTACTTC.

The chain links TRBV6-1 to TRBJ2-7; the match to TRBD1 covers 9 bases. Germline CDR1 is MNHNS and CDR2 is SASEGT. There are 14 residues in the CDR3. V was pared by 7 bases and J by 2 bases, with 6 bases of the junction left unmatched. CDR3 sequence reads: CASMGQGGPYEQYF. CDR3 DNA: TGTGCCAGCATGGGACAGGGTGGCCCCTACGAGCAGTACTTC.

This clone was seen more than once but under ten times. The chain has TRBV20-1 and TRBJ1-1; D is perhaps TRBD1 (6 bases). V was pared by 3 bases and J by 6 bases, with 14 bases between. Per the germline V gene, CDR1 is DFQATT and CDR2 is SNEGSKA (reference sequence). The CDR3 loop spans 13 amino acids. The CDR3 DNA reads as TGCAGTGCTAGCGGGGGCGCGGGTGCTGAAGCTTTCTTT. Protein sequence: CSASGGAGAEAFF.

This clone was counted many times. The rearrangement uses TRBV11-3 and TRBJ2-3, with no clear D. From germline, CDR1 is SGHNT and CDR2 YENEEA. V was shortened by 1 base and J by 7 bases, with 9 bases between the two germline ends. There are 13 residues in the CDR3. In DNA form, the CDR3 reads TGTGCCAGCAGCTTAGGTGGCGGAAATACGCAGTATTTT. Its protein product is CASSLGGGNTQYF.

This clone occurred a few times. The chain links TRBV25-1 to TRBJ2-7; no reliable D call. The length of the CDR3 is 15 residues. Germline-derived CDR1 and CDR2 are MGHDK and SYGVNS. The germline V and J ends were trimmed by 4 bases and 5 bases, with 18 bases remaining between them. For the CDR3, the DNA is TGTGCCAGCAGTGGTACACCGGAGACACCCCACGAGCAGTACTTC. Protein product: CASSGTPETPHEQYF.

The chain combines TRBV6-1 with TRBJ2-7; D is undetermined. The V and J ends lost 2 bases and 1 base respectively, with 6 bases between them. The germline CDR1 and CDR2 sequences are MNHNS and SASEGT. The CDR3 is 13 amino acids. CDR3 bases: TGTGCCAGCAGTGAAAGAAATTCCTACGAGCAGTACTTC. Its translation is CASSERNSYEQYF.

This clone was seen at least ten times. V usage is TRBV18 and J usage is TRBJ2-5; 7 positions match TRBD1. Germline assignment: CDR1 KGHSH and CDR2 LQKENI. Trimming removed 4 bases from V and 1 base from J; junction bases left unmatched: 3. This CDR3 region has 14 residues. As DNA, the CDR3 is TGTGCCAGCTCACGGGGGACAGCCCAAGAGACCCAGTACTTC. Its translation is CASSRGTAQETQYF.

The CDR3 loop reads CSVAGNTEAFF. CDR3 in DNA: TGCAGTGTTGCAGGAAACACTGAAGCTTTCTTT. The V gene is TRBV20-1, the J gene TRBJ1-1; no clear D. This CDR3 is 11 amino acids long. V was shortened by 7 bases and J by 2 bases, with 8 bases between the two germline ends. Germline CDR1 DFQATT, CDR2 SNEGSKA (reference sequence).

Worth noting for this clone: The junction departs from the called germline gene at one end, perhaps through a read error. V and J are TRBV10-3 and TRBJ2-7; TRBD2 matches at 7 bases. The CDR3 covers 17 residues. Germline V lookup: CDR1 ENHRY, CDR2 SYGVKD. The CDR3 DNA reads TGTGCCATCAATGGAGGGGTCGGTAGGGGAGGGGTACGCGAGCAGAACTTC. This gives the protein CAINGGVGRGGVREQNF.

The chain combines TRBV11-2 with TRBJ2-7; the D is unclear. The CDR3 length is 13 residues. Trimming removed 0 bases from V and 1 base from J, with 4 bases in between. Germline values: CDR1 SGHAT, CDR2 FQNNGV. CDR3 region: CASSLEASYEQYF. The DNA of the CDR3 is TGTGCCAGCAGCTTAGAGGCATCCTACGAGCAGTACTTC.

A note on this clone: Mismatch with germline at one junction end may stem from a read error. The chain employs TRBV28 and TRBJ2-2; tentative D call: TRBD2 (5 bases). Germline V gives CDR1 MDHEN, CDR2 SYDVKM. The CDR3 runs to 15 residues. Here the CDR3 DNA reads TGTGCCAGCACTTTAACCCTGACTAACAGCGGGGAGCTGTTTTTT. This gives the protein CASTLTLTNSGELFF.

This clone has only a few counts. This chain joins TRBV6-1 and TRBJ1-2; D is ambiguous. Germline lookup yields CDR1 MNHNS and CDR2 SASEGT. This CDR3 is 15 amino acids long. V lost 7 bases and J lost 0, with 15 bases in between. For the CDR3, the DNA is TGTGCCAGCACAACTCACAGTCTAGCTAACTATGGCTACACCTTC. It translates to CASTTHSLANYGYTF.

Details on this clone: This specimen includes other DNA sequences encoding the same CDR3. V usage is TRBV7-8 and J usage is TRBJ2-7; TRBD1 matches 8 bases. CDR1 and CDR2 from the germline V gene are SGHVS and FQNEAQ. The ends lost 1 base at V and 1 base at J; junction bases unmatched: 3. CDR3 length: 15 amino acids. In nucleotides, the CDR3 is TGTGCCAGCAGCTTAGGGGGACAGGAATCCTACGAGCAGTACTTC. This sequence encodes CASSLGGQESYEQYF.

In its sample, this clone ranks as medium-sized. CDR3 protein: CASSWAGRVYEQYF. The CDR3 coding sequence is TGTGCCAGCAGTTGGGCGGGGAGGGTGTACGAGCAGTACTTC. The chain joins TRBV27 to TRBJ2-7, with 7 bases that match TRBD2. The CDR3 covers 14 residues. Germline CDR1 and CDR2: MNHEY and SMNVEV (reference sequence). Germline trimming cut 4 bases from V and 4 bases from J; bases unmatched to any gene: 7.

Within the sample, this clone is medium-sized. V gene TRBV28 combines with J gene TRBJ2-3; D possibly matches TRBD1 or TRBD2 (5 bases each). Germline V CDR1 and CDR2: MDHEN, SYDVKM. V was clipped by 3 bases and J by 4 bases, with 11 bases between them. The CDR3 spans 14 residues. CDR3 amino acids: CASSFGGFSDTQYF. DNA for the CDR3: TGTGCCAGCAGTTTTGGGGGATTCTCAGATACGCAGTATTTT.

The J gene is TRBJ2-2, the V gene TRBV5-1; 9 nucleotides line up with TRBD1. CDR1 and CDR2 from the germline V gene are SGHRS and YFSETQ. With 4 bases clipped from V and 7 bases from J, the junction kept 11 bases outside the gene matches. The CDR3 totals 16 residues. The CDR3 here is CASSPMDRGRDGELFF. DNA for the CDR3: TGCGCCAGCAGCCCGATGGACAGGGGTCGGGACGGGGAGCTGTTTTTT.

This rearrangement joins TRBV10-3 to TRBJ1-2; tentative D call: TRBD1 (6 bases). V lost 6 bases and J lost 8, with 25 bases in between. Germline V gives CDR1 ENHRY, CDR2 SYGVKD. The CDR3 is made up of 16 amino acids. The CDR3, as DNA: TGTGCCATCAGCGGGACGAAGGGGGATGACTCAATAGGCTACACCTTC. Protein: CAISGTKGDDSIGYTF.

At least ten counts were recorded for this clone. The chain has TRBV7-8 and TRBJ1-4, with D unresolved. The CDR3 length is 16 residues. The germline gives CDR1 SGHVS, CDR2 FQNEAQ. Trimming pared 6 bases from V and 0 bases from J, leaving 14 bases between. The CDR3 DNA reads TGTGCCAGCAGTTCCCATGGGGTCGCAACTAATGAAAAACTGTTTTTT. Amino acid sequence: CASSSHGVATNEKLFF.

V is TRBV3-1 and J is TRBJ1-6; D gene uncertain. V gave up 1 base and J gave up 11 bases, with 6 bases separating them. The CDR3 is 12 amino acids. Germline V gene data show CDR1 as LGHDT and CDR2 as YNNKEL (reference sequence). The CDR3 nucleotides are TGTGCCAGCAGCCAAGCAGACGCACCCCTCCACTTT. Its translation is CASSQADAPLHF. The full variable domain, in which reference TRBV3-1 and TRBJ1-6 provide the parts outside the CDR3, is DTAVSQTPKYLVTQMGNDKSIKCEQNLGHDTMYWYKQDSKKFLKIMFSYNNKELIINETVPNRFSPKSPDKAHLNLHINSLELGDSAVYFCASSQADAPLHFGNGTRLTVT.

By proportion, this clone is large. The rearrangement uses TRBV12-3 or TRBV12-4 and TRBJ2-2; 7 bases fit TRBD2. V lost 5 bases and J lost 6; bases outside the gene matches: 3. This CDR3 comprises 13 residues. CDR3 loop: CASSPAGAGELFF. CDR3 DNA sequence: TGTGCCAGCAGTCCGGCGGGGGCCGGGGAGCTGTTTTTT.

The chain links TRBV28 to TRBJ1-1; 8 nucleotides line up with TRBD1. V dropped 5 bases and J dropped 5; count of bases not matched to a gene: 4. This CDR3 contains 13 residues. Looked up from germline, CDR1 is MDHEN and CDR2 is SYDVKM. The DNA of the CDR3 is TGTGCCAGCAGTCTCGGACAGGGTACTGAAGCTTTCTTT. Translating it yields CASSLGQGTEAFF.

This clone has a single count. The chain combines TRBV7-2 with TRBJ1-1; D remains ambiguous. Trimming took off 5 bases at V and 1 base at J, with 8 bases between the two ends. This CDR3 contains 13 residues. The germline V gene has CDR1 SGHTA and CDR2 FQGNSA. The CDR3 DNA follows: TGTGCCAGCAGCGTCAAAAAGAACACTGAAGCTTTCTTT. Encoded protein: CASSVKKNTEAFF.

By its share, this clone is hyperexpanded. The chain employs TRBV27 and TRBJ2-7, with 11 bases identical to TRBD2. The CDR3 has 18 amino acids. V was pared by 5 bases and J by 4 bases, with 16 bases of the junction left unmatched. Germline V lookup: CDR1 MNHEY, CDR2 SMNVEV (reference sequence). DNA of the CDR3: TGTGCCAGCAGTCAGGCCGAGGGGACTAGCGGAGCCCCTTACGAGCAGTACTTC. Translation: CASSQAEGTSGAPYEQYF.

The chain combines TRBV11-1 with TRBJ1-1, with D possibly TRBD1 on 6 matching bases. V was clipped by 5 bases and J by 2 bases, with 9 bases between them. Germline V lookup: CDR1 SGHAT, CDR2 FQDESV (reference sequence). The CDR3 is 13 amino acids. Here the CDR3 reads CASSTQGNTEAFF. CDR3 nucleotide sequence: TGTGCCAGCAGCACACAGGGAAACACTGAAGCTTTCTTT.